These 17 T cell receptor beta chains share one sample of origin, sequenced in a study of post-analysis software for immune sequencing data. Findings and limits, study-wide: TRBV5-6, TRBV5-1 and TRBV20-1 were among a handful of TRBV segments more frequent in patients than controls.

Unique molecular identifiers were built into the TCR beta cDNA libraries. TCRdb processed the PCR reads anew with MiXCR; each CDR3 protein has one entry. Of about 200,000 distinct CDR3 sequences in the sample, roughly 28% are singletons; the top ten hold about 3.7%. No antigen has been identified for these receptors. The specimen sequenced was blood. Source of these receptors: a girl aged 2 to 17 with multiple sclerosis.

Ten or more counts support this clonotype. The chain is built from TRBV29-1 and TRBJ1-4; D ambiguous. Germline V gives CDR1 SQVTM, CDR2 ANQGSEA. CDR3 length: 10 residues. The ends were cut back, 4 bases at V and 7 bases at J, with 4 bases in the middle. In nucleotides, the CDR3 is TGCAGCGTTGGAGGTGAAAAACTGTTTTTT. The encoded protein is CSVGGEKLFF.

This clonotype showed up many times. This chain uses TRBV9 with TRBJ2-5; D is unclear. V lost 2 bases and J 0 bases, leaving 11 bases between the germline ends. The CDR3 has 15 residues. CDR1 and CDR2 (germline): SGDLS, YYNGEE. CDR3 in amino acids: CASSVHQSYQETQYF. As DNA, the CDR3 is TGTGCCAGCAGCGTCCATCAGTCGTACCAAGAGACCCAGTACTTC.

This clonotype came up many times. The rearrangement joins TRBV5-5 to TRBJ2-1, with 7 bases matching TRBD2. The CDR3 totals 17 residues. In germline, CDR1 is SGHKS, CDR2 YYEKEE (reference sequence). V dropped 2 bases and J dropped 10; count of bases not matched to a gene: 18. The CDR3 DNA sequence: TGTGCCAGCAGCTTAGGCTTTCGCGGGAGATGGGTTATCGAGCAGTTCTTC. Translation: CASSLGFRGRWVIEQFF.

The chain recombines TRBV5-1 with TRBJ1-1; D is uncertain. From germline, CDR1 is SGHRS and CDR2 YFSETQ. Trimming removed 1 base at V and 4 bases at J, with 14 bases between. The CDR3 totals 15 residues. CDR3 DNA sequence: TGCGCCAGCAGCTTGACAGCCGGTCGGTCCACTGAAGCTTTCTTT. Amino acid sequence: CASSLTAGRSTEAFF. Filled out from reference TRBV5-1 and TRBJ1-1, the complete variable domain reads KAGVTQTPRYLIKTRGQQVTLSCSPISGHRSVSWYQQTPGQGLQFLFEYFSETQRNKGNFPGRFSGRQFSNSRSEMNVSTLELGDSALYLCASSLTAGRSTEAFFGQGTRLTVV.

V gene TRBV4-1 combines with J gene TRBJ1-2; D not resolved. V shed 0 bases and J shed 3 bases, with 17 bases lying between them. CDR1 is MGHRA and CDR2 is YSYEKL in the germline V gene. The CDR3 covers 17 residues. CDR3 protein: CASSQDPQVPRDYGYTF. The CDR3 DNA reads TGCGCCAGCAGCCAAGATCCTCAGGTCCCGAGGGACTATGGCTACACCTTC.

This clonotype was counted at least ten times. The CDR3 is CASRRDRVPTEQYF. CDR3 DNA: TGTGCCAGCAGAAGGGACAGGGTCCCCACCGAGCAGTACTTC. The rearrangement joins TRBV6-5 to TRBJ2-5, with 9 nucleotides matching TRBD1. The DNA matches TRBJ2-7 better at its end, which makes the J call doubtful. The CDR3 has 14 amino acids. CDR1 MNHEY and CDR2 SVGAGI come from the germline V gene.

This chain joins TRBV11-2 and TRBJ2-1, with 11 nucleotides matching TRBD2. Germline V gene lookup returns CDR1 SGHAT and CDR2 FQNNGV. This CDR3 has 16 residues. V gave up 2 bases and J gave up 6 bases; unmatched junction bases: 6. The CDR3 nucleotides read TGTGCCAGCAGCTTAATCACCGGGACTAGCGGCAATGAGCAGTTCTTC. Its protein is CASSLITGTSGNEQFF.

This clonotype was observed at least ten times. The chain is built from TRBV7-9 and TRBJ1-2; 8 nucleotides agree with TRBD1. The CDR3 loop spans 15 amino acids. V was clipped by 5 bases and J by 0 bases; unmatched bases: 5. CDR1 is SEHNR and CDR2 is FQNEAQ in the germline V gene (reference sequence). Here the CDR3 reads CASSRQGLANYGYTF. The DNA for the CDR3 is TGTGCCAGCAGCCGACAGGGGCTAGCTAACTATGGCTACACCTTC.

This clonotype showed up many times. This chain links TRBV5-1 with TRBJ2-3; D possibly uses TRBD1 or TRBD2 (5 bases each). Trimming removed 0 bases from V and 6 bases from J, with 14 bases in between. Germline CDR1 reads SGHRS; CDR2 reads YFSETQ. The CDR3 covers 15 residues. The CDR3 bases are TGCGCCAGCAGCTTGGGAGGGGCGCTTGCCGATACGCAGTATTTT. This translates into CASSLGGALADTQYF.

The V call is TRBV28, the J call TRBJ2-7; TRBD1 matches 7 bases. There are 14 residues in the CDR3. CDR1 MDHEN and CDR2 SYDVKM come from the germline V gene. V gave up 6 bases and J gave up 6 bases; unmatched junction bases: 11. The CDR3 coding sequence is TGTGCCAGCAGCCTACGGGTGACAGGGACCGAGCAGTACTTC. It is translated as CASSLRVTGTEQYF.

This clonotype was seen more than once but under ten times. The CDR3 region has the DNA TGTGCCAGCAGCTTTTTTTATGGCGCCGGGGAGCTGTTTTTT. Protein: CASSFFYGAGELFF. This sequence joins TRBV7-3 and TRBJ2-2, with D unclear. The CDR3 sequence is 14 residues long. In germline, CDR1 is SGHTA, CDR2 FQGTGA. V lost 3 bases to trimming and J lost 6 bases, with 11 bases between them.

On this clonotype: The junction departs from the called germline gene at one end, perhaps through a read error. This chain joins TRBV5-1 and TRBJ2-7; TRBD2 agrees at 11 bases. The CDR3 sequence is 16 residues long. CDR1 is SGHRS, CDR2 YFSETQ, per germline. The CDR3 loop reads CASSTLSSGGTYEQDF. The CDR3 region has the DNA TGCGCCAGCAGCACCCTATCTAGCGGGGGGACGTACGAGCAGGACTTC.

Only a few counts were recorded for this clonotype. This chain joins TRBV3-1 and TRBJ2-4, with 10 nucleotides matching TRBD1. The CDR3 totals 14 residues. V was pared by 3 bases and J by 7 bases, with 3 bases of the junction left unmatched. Germline-derived CDR1 and CDR2 are LGHDT and YNNKEL (reference sequence). DNA of the CDR3: TGTGCCAGCAGCCACCCGGGACAGGGGAACATTCAGTACTTC. Its translation: CASSHPGQGNIQYF.

Points on this clonotype: Given a much more abundant clone one base away, this may be a read error. The CDR3 region has the DNA TGCAGTACCTCCCGGACAGGGGGCAACTATGGCTACACCTTC. Encoded protein: CSTSRTGGNYGYTF. The V and J genes are TRBV20-1 and TRBJ1-2, with 11 nucleotides matching TRBD1. The junction had 7 bases not matched to a gene; V was cut back by 8 bases and J by 2 bases. The germline V gene encodes CDR1 DFQATT and CDR2 SNEGSKA (reference sequence). CDR3 size: 14 residues.

Note on this clonotype: The junction departs from the called germline gene at one end, perhaps through a read error. This chain links TRBV7-8 with TRBJ1-1; a possible D gene is TRBD1 (5 bases). The CDR3 runs to 13 residues. The germline gives CDR1 SGHVS, CDR2 FQNEAQ. The CDR3 sequence is CASLRGPNAEAFF. In nucleotides, the CDR3 is TGTGCCAGTCTCCGGGGCCCGAACGCTGAAGCTTTCTTT.

The chain uses TRBV4-1 and TRBJ2-1; TRBD2 matches at 7 bases. The DNA end lines up better with TRBJ2-7; the J call may be wrong. This CDR3 comprises 16 residues. The V gene's germline CDR1 is MGHRA and CDR2 YSYEKL. DNA for the CDR3: TGCGCCAGCAGCCAATTAGCGGGCGGACGTGGAAATGAGCAGTACTTC. This encodes CASSQLAGGRGNEQYF.

There are many counts of this clonotype. The chain has TRBV7-7 and TRBJ2-5; 8 bases agree with TRBD1. Germline CDR1 reads SSHAT; CDR2 reads FNYEAQ (reference sequence). The CDR3 length is 15 residues. V lost 2 bases and J lost 5; bases outside the gene matches: 7. The CDR3 DNA is TGTGCCAGCAGCTTAAGGACAGGGCCATGGGAGACCCAGTACTTC. This translates into CASSLRTGPWETQYF. The full variable domain, rest sourced from reference TRBV7-7 and TRBJ2-5, is GAGVSQSPRYKVTKRGQDVTLRCDPISSHATLYWYQQALGQGPEFLTYFNYEAQPDKSGLPSDRFSAERPEGSISTLTIQRTEQRDSAMYRCASSLRTGPWETQYFGPGTRLLVL.